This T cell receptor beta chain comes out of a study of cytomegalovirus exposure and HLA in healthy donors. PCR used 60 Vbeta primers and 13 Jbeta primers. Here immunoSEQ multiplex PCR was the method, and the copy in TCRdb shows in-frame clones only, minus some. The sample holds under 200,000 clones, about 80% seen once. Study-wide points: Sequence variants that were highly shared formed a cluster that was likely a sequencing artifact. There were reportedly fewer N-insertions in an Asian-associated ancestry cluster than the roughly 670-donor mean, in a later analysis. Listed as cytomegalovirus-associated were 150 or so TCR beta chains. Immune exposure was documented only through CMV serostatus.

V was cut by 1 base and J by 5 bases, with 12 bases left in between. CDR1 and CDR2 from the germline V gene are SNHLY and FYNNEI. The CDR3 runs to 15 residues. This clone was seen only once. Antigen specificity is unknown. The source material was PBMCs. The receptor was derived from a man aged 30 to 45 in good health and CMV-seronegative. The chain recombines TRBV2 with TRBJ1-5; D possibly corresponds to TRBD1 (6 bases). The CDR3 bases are TGTGCCAGCAGTGAAGGCAGGGGAAATTATCAGCCCCAGCATTTT. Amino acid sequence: CASSEGRGNYQPQHF.